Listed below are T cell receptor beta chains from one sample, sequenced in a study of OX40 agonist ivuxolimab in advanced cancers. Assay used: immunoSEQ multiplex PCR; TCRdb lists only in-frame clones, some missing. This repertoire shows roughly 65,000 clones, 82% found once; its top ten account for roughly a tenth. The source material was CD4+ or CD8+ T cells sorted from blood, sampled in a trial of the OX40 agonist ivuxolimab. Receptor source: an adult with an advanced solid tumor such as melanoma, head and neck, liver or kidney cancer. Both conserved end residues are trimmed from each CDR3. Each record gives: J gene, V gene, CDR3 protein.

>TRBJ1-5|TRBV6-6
ASSYSRGGGNQPQH
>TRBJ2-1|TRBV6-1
ASRSREAGYNEQF
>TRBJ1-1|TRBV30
AWVLMGTEAF
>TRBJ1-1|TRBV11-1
ASSYPGREAF
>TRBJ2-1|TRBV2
ASRGTSNEQF
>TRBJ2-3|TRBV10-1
ASSPGTVGDTQY
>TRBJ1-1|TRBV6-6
ASSSPQGGTEAF
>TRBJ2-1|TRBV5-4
ASSLDRGQNEQF
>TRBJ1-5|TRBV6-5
ASKKGGSNQPQH
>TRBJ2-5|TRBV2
ASSAGHQETQY
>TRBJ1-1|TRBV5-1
ASSLYKTGGHTEAF
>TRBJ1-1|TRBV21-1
ASSKRCRCHTEAF
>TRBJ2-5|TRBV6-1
ASLEPGGGKTQY
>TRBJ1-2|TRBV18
ASSPGQNYGYT
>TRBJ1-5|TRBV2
ASSDSNQPQH
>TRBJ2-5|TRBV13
ASSFQRRRNQETQY
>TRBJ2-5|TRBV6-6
ASSYSRTGLD
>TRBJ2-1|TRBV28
ASSLSGRVWNEQF
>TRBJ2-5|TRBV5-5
ASSFSHDLGETQY
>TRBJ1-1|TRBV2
ASTLDRNTEAF
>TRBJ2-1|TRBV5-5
ASSRGQGGDEQF
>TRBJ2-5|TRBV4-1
ASSQDLAGGRETQY
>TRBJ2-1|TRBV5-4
ASSTQEGSYNEQF
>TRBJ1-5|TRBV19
ASGRGLGNQPQH
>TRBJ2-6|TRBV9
ASSVAGANVLT
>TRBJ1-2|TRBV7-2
ASSLGALTYGYT
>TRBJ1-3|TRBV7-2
ASSPGGGFTGNTIY
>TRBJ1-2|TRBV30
AWSYLAAYGYT
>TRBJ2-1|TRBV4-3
ASSVGLENYNEQF
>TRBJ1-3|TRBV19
ASSWTGGTAGNTIY
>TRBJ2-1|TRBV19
ASSRELTYNEQF
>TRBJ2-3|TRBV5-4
ASSLSGGGSDTQY
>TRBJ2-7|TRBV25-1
ASSGIAYEQY
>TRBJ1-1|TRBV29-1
SVEDWGSRAYTEAF
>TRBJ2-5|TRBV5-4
ASTHLEGETQY
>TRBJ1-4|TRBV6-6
ASSYGGGNPEKLF
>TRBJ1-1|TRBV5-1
ASSPNGWGDGEAF
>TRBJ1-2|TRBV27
ATRPVGGEFYGYT
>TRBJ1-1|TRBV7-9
ASSLGRDHTEAF
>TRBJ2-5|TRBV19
ASSMSLYRGSVARQETQY
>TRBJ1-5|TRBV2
ASRGRGGFSRQPQH
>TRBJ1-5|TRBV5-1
ASSLWSNQPQH
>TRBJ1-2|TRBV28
ASLETGSYGYT
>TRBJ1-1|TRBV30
AWCVQRGTEAF
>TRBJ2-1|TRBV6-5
ASSSGGGYNEQF
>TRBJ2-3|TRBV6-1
ASSEALPQDTQY